This TCR beta chain came from a study of neurological immune-mediated disorders (dated by TCRdb to between 2017 and 2020). The study in broad terms: Peripheral blood TCR-beta repertoires from patients with HTLV-I-associated myelopathy (HAM/TSP), patients with multiple sclerosis, and healthy controls were compared in the study using UMI-based sequencing. The approximately 100 TCR-beta libraries included longitudinal samples, technical triplicates and paired sorted CD4+ and CD8+ T-cell subsets alongside PBMC samples. Technical triplicate libraries were sequenced to precisely calculate how much the frequency of each individual clone varied. Of the 68 subjects in the cohort, some 15 were HAM/TSP patients, approximately 35 were multiple sclerosis patients, and about 20 were healthy controls.

For CDR1 and CDR2, the germline V gene lists MDHEN and SYDVKM. Including the terminal cysteine and phenylalanine, the CDR3 comprises 14 residues. CDR3 DNA is the only sequence kept; it has 42 bases, read in frame from the first base. V lost 5 bases and J lost 6 bases, and the count of bases not matched to a germline gene is 2. What the time point label conveys for this sample: technical triplicate 1. For unsorted PBMC libraries, 2 million PBMCs were used after storage in RNAlater at -80 degrees C until RNA extraction. Peripheral blood underwent Ficoll-Hypaque density gradient centrifugation to isolate PBMCs, which were then cryopreserved in liquid nitrogen. cDNA was synthesized by template-switch 5'RACE using a primer with a 10-nucleotide random unique molecular identifier that tagged each TCR transcript. Every sequencing run covered 15-18 subjects and yielded more than 160 million TCR-beta sequences. Total RNA was extracted with the RNeasy kit. The KAPA Real-time Library Amplification kit was used to amplify TCR-beta VDJ regions with primers for the TCR constant region and the 5'RACE anchor. A first PCR added sample indexes and Illumina adaptors, after which a second PCR increased the library yield. After Ampure bead purification, the roughly 650 bp TCR product was size-selected on a 2% E-gel SizeSelection system. Before pooling, libraries had their quality checked on a Bioanalyzer, their concentration measured with Qubit, and their quantity determined with the Kapa Library Quantification kit. Paired-end 2 x 150 bp sequencing of the libraries was performed on an Illumina HiSeq 2500. To increase sequence diversity, roughly 23-30% phiX was spiked into each library pool. On the authors' methods: Quality-filtered reads were processed with the UMI-based MiGEC pipeline, which removed over 75% of raw TCR sequences during error correction. IMGT germline references were used for aligning VDJ genes, and each clonotype was defined as a unique CDR3 amino acid sequence together with its V-J genes. Clonal expansion, Shannon diversity and CDR3 relatedness were evaluated with VDJtools (CalcPairwiseDistances, ClusterSamples), while phylogenetic trees were built in CLCbio workbench. A clone was classed as expanded if it had 8 or more unique UMIs, a cutoff based on coefficient-of-variation modelling across technical triplicates. The public reads were reprocessed in TCRdb via fastp at Q25 and MiXCR, keeping in-frame beta chains. Merged by CDR3 protein, the rows form single entries marked with the most common genes and DNA. Clone size and V and J calls follow TCRdb, not the original study. In this sample the table shows around 37,000 distinct CDR3 sequences, roughly 11% of which occur a single time. The biggest ten clones account for roughly 4% of the sample.

This clonotype was observed many times. Its cognate antigen has yet to be identified. It has no much larger one-base neighbor in the sample; base qualities were not kept. The investigation overall reported the following: TCR clonal expansion was highest in HAM/TSP patients and lowest in MS patients, with MS patients falling below even healthy controls. No identical CDR3 amino acid sequences were found to be shared among expanded clones across subjects, suggesting that TCR-beta repertoires were private in all groups.

The chain is made from TRBV28 and TRBJ2-1; 12 junctional bases match TRBD2. Material: PBMCs. This receptor was obtained from a man in his sixties with HTLV-1-associated myelopathy (HAM/TSP). The CDR3 region reads CASSRTSGINEQFF. At the DNA level, the sequence is TGTGCCAGCAGTCGGACTAGCGGGATCAATGAGCAGTTCTTC. The CDR3, completed at both ends by the reference TRBV28 and TRBJ2-1 genes, gives the full variable domain DVKVTQSSRYLVKRTGEKVFLECVQDMDHENMFWYRQDPGLGLRLIYFSYDVKMKEKGDIPEGYSVSREKKERFSLILESASTNQTSMYLCASSRTSGINEQFFGPGTRLTVL.